This T cell receptor beta chain was obtained from a study of Graves' ophthalmopathy and Graves' hyperthyroidism. A word on this clonotype: At one boundary the junction diverges from the germline segment, which might be a read error.

CDR1 is SGHVS, CDR2 FQNEAQ, per germline. This CDR3 contains 11 residues. Investigators amplified TCR beta CDR3 regions from RNA transcripts. HTBI primers served in a first-round RT-PCR, which a second-round multiplex PCR followed. MiXCR was run by TCRdb on the multiplex PCR reads, yielding one entry per CDR3 protein. The sample has tens of thousands of distinct CDR3 sequences; around half are singletons. Hyperthyroidism counted as stable given no ophthalmopathy within 18 months of follow-up. This sequence originates from an adult woman with stable Graves' hyperthyroidism. The sequenced sample was peripheral blood. The V and J genes are TRBV7-8 and TRBJ2-5; D gene ambiguous. CDR3 residues: CASSLGVHQRF. Written as DNA, the CDR3 is TGTGCCAGCAGCTTAGGTGTCCACCAGCGCTTC.